The next 4 T cell receptor beta chains were all read from a single sample in a study of PD-L1 blockade in urothelial cancer. TCRdb's table, derived via immunoSEQ multiplex PCR, lists solely in-frame clones and lacks some. The table has roughly 60,000 clones, approximately 80% seen once. Sequenced here: PBMCs, sampled around atezolizumab (anti-PD-L1) treatment. Every receptor here comes from a man in his 70s with urothelial cancer.

This chain links TRBV6-6 with TRBJ2-7, with D possibly matching TRBD1 (6 bases). The germline V gene has CDR1 MNHNY and CDR2 SVGAGI (reference sequence). Trimming left V 8 bases short and J 4 bases short, with 18 bases between. The CDR3 has 14 amino acids. The CDR3 loop reads CASRMNRAVYEQYF. Here the CDR3 DNA reads TGTGCCAGCCGAATGAACAGGGCTGTATACGAGCAGTACTTC.

V gene TRBV7-3 combines with J gene TRBJ2-3; 11 bases are shared with TRBD2. V trimming: 5 bases; J trimming: 10 bases; junction bases outside the gene matches: 11. Germline values: CDR1 SGHTA, CDR2 FQGTGA. This CDR3 comprises 15 residues. The CDR3 coding sequence is TGTGCCAGCAGCGCCACCGGGACTAGCGGAGGCGCGCAGTATTTT. Protein product: CASSATGTSGGAQYF.

The chain carries TRBV5-1 and TRBJ2-3; 7 positions agree with TRBD1. This CDR3 has 15 residues. The germline gives CDR1 SGHRS, CDR2 YFSETQ. Trimming removed 2 bases from V and 0 bases from J; junction bases left unmatched: 3. The DNA of the CDR3 is TGCGCCAGCAGCTTCGGACAGGCAAGCACAGATACGCAGTATTTT. Translating gives CASSFGQASTDTQYF.

The chain recombines TRBV5-1 with TRBJ2-1; 10 bases match TRBD2. CDR3 length: 15 residues. Germline assignment: CDR1 SGHRS and CDR2 YFSETQ. V trimming: 0 bases; J trimming: 10 bases; junction bases outside the gene matches: 7. This CDR3 is CASSLEGASGSEQFF. Here the CDR3 DNA reads TGCGCCAGCAGCTTGGAAGGTGCTAGCGGGAGCGAGCAGTTCTTC.